This TCR beta chain is drawn from a study of CD8 T cells in ankylosing spondylitis. TCRdb analysed the 5' RACE reads with MiXCR anew, one entry per CDR3 protein. The sample yields roughly 230,000 distinct CDR3 sequences, 18% seen once. Study outcomes and limitations: Prior work had noted some motif variants in reactive arthritis blood and synovial fluid.

The germline V gene has CDR1 SEHNR and CDR2 FQNEAQ (reference sequence). CDR3 length: 15 amino acids. The V gene end was trimmed by 0 bases and the J gene end by 0 bases; junction bases not matched to a gene: 1. In its sample, this clonotype was seen many times. Its antigen remains unknown. The clonotype was recovered from a male donor with ankylosing spondylitis or in good health (not recorded which). The chain combines TRBV7-9 with TRBJ1-1; 7 bases line up with TRBD1. Material for sequencing was blood, either unsorted or a sorted T cell fraction (not recorded which). The CDR3 DNA sequence: TGTGCCAGCAGCTTAGCGACAGGGATGAACACTGAAGCTTTCTTT. The encoded protein is CASSLATGMNTEAFF.